What follows are 18 T cell receptor beta chains derived from one specimen sequenced in a study of cytomegalovirus exposure and HLA in healthy donors. The PCR had 60 Vbeta and 13 Jbeta primers. The table came from immunoSEQ multiplex PCR; TCRdb's copy has only in-frame clones and leaves some out. The sample consists of about 110,000 clones, around 84% of them appearing once. The sequencing input was PBMCs. These receptors all come from a woman in her thirties in good health and CMV-seronegative.

This chain connects TRBV10-3 to TRBJ2-3, with TRBD2 identical over 9 bases. V lost 7 bases and J lost 6; bases outside the gene matches: 11. This CDR3 region has 15 residues. Germline V gene sequence: CDR1 ENHRY, CDR2 SYGVKD. The CDR3 region has the DNA TGTGCCATCAAAAGAGGGGCGGGAGGGTCGGATACGCAGTATTTT. Its translation is CAIKRGAGGSDTQYF.

This clone has a handful of counts. The chain joins TRBV27 to TRBJ1-1, with 10 nucleotides matching TRBD1. This CDR3 has 13 amino acids. Germline V gene lookup returns CDR1 MNHEY and CDR2 SMNVEV (reference sequence). With V trimmed by 8 bases and J by 6 bases, 6 bases remained unmatched. The CDR3 DNA sequence: TGTGCCAGCTCGGGACAGGGGACTTCTGAAGCTTTCTTT. Translating gives CASSGQGTSEAFF.

The chain joins TRBV4-1 to TRBJ2-2, with D maybe TRBD1 (6 bases). Per germline, CDR1 MGHRA and CDR2 YSYEKL. V dropped 5 bases and J dropped 2 bases, with 15 bases sitting between them. This CDR3 spans 16 amino acids. CDR3 coding DNA: TGCGCCAGCAGCGCGGCAGGGACACTCAACACCGGGGAGCTGTTTTTT. Translated, it gives CASSAAGTLNTGELFF.

The chain links TRBV9 to TRBJ2-5, with 7 bases matching TRBD1. J lost 4 bases, V lost 4 bases, and 10 bases had no gene match. The CDR3 is 15 amino acids. Germline CDR1 is SGDLS and CDR2 is YYNGEE. CDR3 sequence reads: CASSPGQVSAETQYF. The CDR3, as DNA: TGTGCCAGCAGCCCTGGACAGGTTTCTGCAGAGACCCAGTACTTC.

The chain uses TRBV18 and TRBJ2-5, with TRBD2 identical over 11 bases. The CDR3 is 16 residues long. CDR1 and CDR2 from the germline V gene are KGHSH and LQKENI. The ends lost 3 bases at V and 4 bases at J; junction bases unmatched: 7. The CDR3 is CASSPPGTSGAETQYF. The CDR3 region has the DNA TGTGCCAGCTCACCCCCCGGGACTAGCGGCGCAGAGACCCAGTACTTC.

V usage is TRBV29-1 and J usage is TRBJ1-2; TRBD1 is a possible D gene (5 bases). The V gene lost 1 base and the J gene lost 3 bases, with 15 bases spanning the gap. This CDR3 has 15 amino acids. Germline V gene lookup returns CDR1 SQVTM and CDR2 ANQGSEA. DNA of the CDR3: TGCAGCGTTGAAGGCCGACAGACATTTCACTATGGCTACACCTTC. Protein product: CSVEGRQTFHYGYTF.

The chain joins TRBV7-2 to TRBJ2-7; 8 bases line up with TRBD2. CDR1 is SGHTA, CDR2 FQGNSA, per germline. V lost 5 bases, J lost 6 bases, and 12 bases stayed unmatched. The CDR3 sequence is 15 residues long. CDR3 in amino acids: CASSEMAGTRSEQYF. The CDR3 DNA reads as TGTGCCAGCAGCGAGATGGCCGGGACTAGAAGCGAGCAGTACTTC.

J is TRBJ2-2 and V is TRBV4-3; D might be TRBD2 (6 bases). The CDR3 contains 15 residues. Trimming removed 1 base from V and 1 base from J, with 7 bases in between. CDR1 is LGHNA and CDR2 is YSLEER in the germline V gene. Here the CDR3 reads CASSQVAVNTGELFF. In DNA, the CDR3 is TGCGCCAGCAGCCAAGTAGCGGTGAACACCGGGGAGCTGTTTTTT.

This clone occurred a few times. The gene calls are TRBV27 and TRBJ2-5, with D maybe TRBD1 (5 bases). This CDR3 has 13 amino acids. Germline values: CDR1 MNHEY, CDR2 SMNVEV (reference sequence). Between the trimmed V and J ends, which lost 1 base and 7 bases, there was a span of 10 bases. The CDR3, as DNA: TGTGCCAGCAGTTTATTAGGGGAAGGGACCCAGTACTTC. Translation: CASSLLGEGTQYF.

J is TRBJ2-5 and V is TRBV30; D not resolved. CDR3 length: 14 amino acids. V was clipped by 7 bases and J by 0 bases, with 15 bases between them. Looked up from germline, CDR1 is GTSNPN and CDR2 is SVGIG (reference sequence). Written as DNA, the CDR3 is TGTGCCTCCACCCCCCTAGATTACCAAGAGACCCAGTACTTC. It encodes CASTPLDYQETQYF.

The chain employs TRBV6-5 and TRBJ2-3; D is unresolved. This CDR3 region has 14 residues. Trimming removed 5 bases at V and 3 bases at J, with 12 bases between. Looked up from germline, CDR1 is MNHEY and CDR2 is SVGAGI. Here the CDR3 reads CASSVRGMTDTQYF. The CDR3 bases are TGTGCCAGCAGTGTGCGAGGAATGACAGATACGCAGTATTTT.

The chain has TRBV7-9 and TRBJ1-1; D is undetermined. The CDR3 consists of 12 residues. The germline gives CDR1 SEHNR, CDR2 FQNEAQ (reference sequence). Trimming took 7 bases from V and 3 from J, leaving 9 bases between them. For the CDR3, the DNA is TGTGCCAGCAAGATTCGGGACACTGAAGCTTTCTTT. Its protein is CASKIRDTEAFF.

The V and J genes are TRBV7-9 and TRBJ2-7, with a tentative D call TRBD1 (6 bases). The CDR3 sequence is 13 residues long. V was pared by 2 bases and J by 5 bases, with 10 bases between. In germline, CDR1 is SEHNR, CDR2 FQNEAQ (reference sequence). The CDR3 protein is CASSLNREDEQYF. CDR3 nucleotides: TGTGCCAGCAGCTTAAACAGGGAAGACGAGCAGTACTTC. Together with reference TRBV7-9 and TRBJ2-7, the CDR3 gives the full variable domain: DTGVSQNPRHKITKRGQNVTFRCDPISEHNRLYWYRQTLGQGPEFLTYFQNEAQLEKSRLLSDRFSAERPKGSFSTLEIQRTEQGDSAMYLCASSLNREDEQYFGPGTRLTVT.

This chain joins TRBV28 and TRBJ2-5; 7 bases agree with TRBD1. The length of the CDR3 is 17 residues. From germline, CDR1 is MDHEN and CDR2 SYDVKM. Trimming removed 2 bases from V and 3 bases from J; junction bases left unmatched: 12. CDR3: CASSLTPDRVREETQYF. The DNA of the CDR3 is TGTGCCAGCAGTTTAACCCCTGACAGGGTGAGGGAAGAGACCCAGTACTTC.

This chain uses TRBV6-5 with TRBJ2-5, with a tentative D call TRBD2 (6 bases). The CDR3 contains 15 residues. Germline V gene lookup returns CDR1 MNHEY and CDR2 SVGAGI. Trimming removed 2 bases from V and 3 bases from J, with 13 bases in between. In DNA, the CDR3 is TGTGCCAGCAGTTACGGAGCGGGTCAAAAAGAGACCCAGTACTTC. Amino acids: CASSYGAGQKETQYF.

The chain links TRBV9 to TRBJ2-3, with D maybe TRBD2 (6 bases). Trimming left V 4 bases short and J 4 bases short, with 16 bases between. The CDR3 loop spans 15 amino acids. The germline gives CDR1 SGDLS, CDR2 YYNGEE. The DNA for the CDR3 is TGTGCCAGCAGCCTGGGGGGAGTCGGAGCAGATACGCAGTATTTT. This translates into CASSLGGVGADTQYF.

The rearrangement joins TRBV6-5 to TRBJ1-2; possibly TRBD1 for D (5 bases). V dropped 5 bases and J dropped 1 base, with 11 bases sitting between them. The CDR3 runs to 14 residues. Looked up from germline, CDR1 is MNHEY and CDR2 is SVGAGI. This chain's CDR3 is CASSRGHRNYGYTF. The CDR3 DNA reads as TGTGCCAGCAGTCGCGGACACCGTAACTATGGCTACACCTTC.

The V call is TRBV20-1, the J call TRBJ1-2; D not resolved. The CDR3 has 11 amino acids. CDR1 and CDR2 (germline): DFQATT, SNEGSKA (reference sequence). Trimming shortened V by 2 bases and J by 4 bases, and 5 bases separated the two germline ends. The CDR3 DNA reads TGCAGTGCTAGACGGGGCTATGGCTACACCTTC. This gives the protein CSARRGYGYTF.